This T cell receptor beta chain was documented in a study of cytomegalovirus exposure and HLA in healthy donors (dated by TCRdb to 2016 to 2017). For the study in its entirety: According to an earlier analysis of a few hundred of the donors, 150 million to 200 million T cells yielded 90 million to 140 million unique TCR beta sequences and about 300 Gb of sequence data. Approximately 330 gigabases of sequencing data and around 80 million unique TCR sequences made up an early release that covered over 550 HLA-typed donors. The genetic ancestry cluster associated with self-reported Caucasian donors included around 76% of the roughly 390 genotyped donors. The study aimed to test whether signatures of past pathogen exposure could be identified by cataloging public T cell receptors. The study profiled the T cell repertoires of fewer than 850 subjects by immunosequencing and related them to cytomegalovirus serostatus. In addition to the first cohort of around 670 subjects, a separate validation cohort of 100 to 150 different subjects was used. To predict cytomegalovirus infection status, the study combined high-throughput TCR immunosequencing, statistical association of individual TCRs with disease status, and machine learning. A later analysis re-examined previously published TCR beta repertoires from several hundred donors and added high-resolution HLA genotyping to investigate patterns of TCR occurrence. Rather than using new phenotypic data, the later analysis identified candidate immune exposures from TCR beta sequences and from how often those sequences occurred across donors. To decide whether each TCR beta V gene segment behaved as functional or pseudogenic, an earlier analysis of 587 of the donors relied on high-throughput TCR beta sequencing. Alongside the repertoire data, information on donor age, sex, ethnicity and CMV serostatus was compiled. Genome-wide SNP genotypes for about 65% of the roughly 670 donors were used in a later genetic analysis, which treated that subset as a discovery cohort. Every repertoire in the discovery cohort had been generated on one and the same sequencing platform. HLA typing covered class I and class II loci at four-digit resolution. The number of typed donors differed by locus: roughly 629-630 for A, B, C, DRB1 and DQB1; 522 for DQA1; 606 for DPA1; and roughly 490 for DPB1. Roughly five DR-DQ haplotypes were treated as single units for association and clustering because of strong linkage in the cohort. Across 398 genotyped donors of the cohort, an average of roughly 200,000 unique TCR beta nucleotide sequences per donor were sequenced, and approximately 17% of those sequences were non-productive.

Note on this clone: The specificity of this receptor is unknown.

The method was the immunoSEQ multiplex PCR assay. For the multiplex PCR, a mixture combining 60 forward primers for TCR Vbeta segments and 13 reverse primers for TCR Jbeta segments was used. Amplification of the CDR3 region of rearranged TCR beta genes was performed with a multiplex PCR assay on genomic DNA. On the Illumina HiSeq System, the amplified TCR beta libraries were sequenced as 87-base-pair reads. The study's processing was this. A later analysis counted about 76 million unique TCR beta chains across the 500 to 850 repertoires, and some 12 million of these chains were shared by at least two donors. A nearest-neighbor algorithm error-corrected the raw reads and collapsed the reads into unique sequences, merging closely related sequences to remove PCR and sequencing errors. Alignment of CDR3 sequences to IMGT reference sequences was used to assign V, D and J gene segments. Each retained sequence needed at least a six-nucleotide match to both a V gene segment and a J gene segment. Rearrangements were called productive when the CDR3 lacked stop codons and stayed in frame with V and J; all others were non-productive. CDR3 was defined by IMGT convention, running from the second conserved V-encoded cysteine to the conserved J-encoded phenylalanine. Sequences without an unambiguous match to a single V gene segment were excluded from the earlier analysis of about 600 of the donors. An earlier analysis of roughly 590 of the donors called V segments functional above 56.7% productive rearrangements and segregating when the between-donor standard deviation exceeded 5%. To diagnose cytomegalovirus status from the catalog of TCR beta chain sequences, a statistical classification framework was built. In a later analysis, V and J genes were assigned by comparing TCR nucleotide sequences against IMGT/GENE-DB human TR gene sequences. A later analysis assigned CDR3 sequences and most-parsimonious VDJ recombination scenarios with the TCRdist pipeline. In a later analysis, every TCR beta chain was defined by the combination of its CDR3 amino acid sequence and its V-gene family, and reads without a unique V-gene family were dropped. To address suspected cross-contamination and a sequencing artifact, a later analysis removed 450 to 700 highly shared, low-generation-probability nucleotide sequences. For each public chain, a later analysis derived a clonal expansion index from normalized ranks of inferred template counts within each repertoire. In a later analysis, generation probabilities were computed with a VDJ recombination model fitted to out-of-frame rearrangements, and the resulting probabilities were checked against IGoR. Hypergeometric tests were used in a later analysis to score TCR-TCR, TCR-HLA and TCR-CMV co-occurrence, with a repertoire-size bias correction applied to the TCR pairs. In a later analysis, false discovery rates were estimated by permuting HLA or CMV assignments 20 times. In a later analysis, co-occurring TCRs were grouped using DBSCAN, and TCRdist sequence similarity was added for clustering within HLA-allele-positive subsets. Co-occurrence clustering excluded repertoires with fewer than 30,000 or more than 120,000 public chains, plus five with anomalous nucleotide sharing. TCRdb re-hosts the immuneACCESS table, in-frame sequences only. Its copies lack some clones; in the studies checked, an unresolved V gene accounts for under half of them, and the cause for the rest is not known. The V and J calls and clone size were taken over from that table, and D and trimming were inferred from the DNA. This specimen's table enumerates 70,000 or so clones. The biggest ten clones account for approximately 2.4% of the sample.

For CDR1 and CDR2, the germline V gene (reference sequence) lists SEHNR and FQNEAQ. The CDR3, from cysteine to phenylalanine, totals 17 residues. The read is trimmed to its CDR3 DNA, 51 bases read in frame from base 1. Trimming at the junction amounts to 0 bases on V and 1 base on J, and the germline ends lie 15 bases apart. The cohort was made up of 666 healthy bone marrow donors. All cohort members were sampled while nominally healthy, although unrecorded immune exposures were likely present. The donor tested CMV seropositive and was one of the 289 seropositive cohort members. A peripheral blood sample was provided by each donor, and peripheral blood mononuclear cells were used for TCR beta sequencing. Genomic DNA extraction from the blood cell samples was performed with the Qiagen DNeasy Blood Extraction Kit. Points the paper makes about the study in general: At a false discovery rate of 0.05, a later analysis linked 16,000 or so TCR beta sequences to specific HLA alleles. Because counts were too low, seventeen rarely observed V segments, including chromosome 9 orphons, were left out of the earlier analysis of some 600 of the donors. The only immune exposure information available for the cohort was CMV serostatus. It was suggested by the authors that the approach could potentially be generalized to other disease states and immunological phenotypes. Linkage disequilibrium might explain the correlated functional status among segregating V segments, but an unknown experimental factor could not be ruled out. A later analysis found that HLA-associated TCR beta chains were more clonally expanded and had lower generation probabilities than equally common non-associated chains. In both the original and validation cohorts, the classifier was reported to diagnose cytomegalovirus status with high specificity and sensitivity. In an earlier analysis of 587 of the donors, most TCR beta V segments appeared in productive rearrangements about 87% or about 30% of the time, broadly matching IMGT annotations. Only TCR beta chains were sequenced in this cohort, and the absence of alpha or paired-chain data limited detectable features. A few of the identified cytomegalovirus-associated TCR beta chains were confirmed in vitro to be specific for cytomegalovirus antigens. The study gave a list of around 170 TCR beta chains associated with cytomegalovirus. According to a later genetic analysis, donors in an Asian-associated ancestry cluster had fewer N-insertions in productive TCRs than the roughly 700-donor mean. Assigning TCR associations to individual alleles was difficult when HLA alleles, especially DR and DQ, strongly co-occurred. Some IMGT-functional V segments, including TRBV6-2 and TRBV6-3, could not be told apart with the 87-base-pair reads, so those segments were excluded. A further reported finding was that TCR beta sequences accurately predicted the HLA-A and HLA-B alleles for most subjects in the first cohort. The presence/absence analyses assumed that sequencing depth was roughly uniform across donors, and that assumption may not be true. A later analysis reported that several top co-occurrence clusters appeared linked to parvovirus B19, influenza, CMV and Epstein-Barr virus. Most CMV-associated TCR beta chains appeared to be HLA-restricted in a later analysis, and the HLA associations seemed to be driven largely by CMV exposure. Because HLA typing was unavailable for some donors at each locus, only the typed subset was used in association tests. An association between a missense DCLRE1C variant and V-gene and J-gene trimming of TCR beta chains was found in a later genetic analysis and replicated in an independent cohort. A cluster of highly shared sequence variants was judged likely to be a technical artifact of the sequencing pipeline. According to a later analysis, TCR association rates differed among HLA loci, with DRB1 alleles showing the most associated TCRs and HLA-C alleles showing the fewest. Most TCR sequences were observed very rarely across donors, whereas some public TCRs were present in many individuals.

This sequence was found in a female donor in good health and CMV-seropositive. Sample: PBMCs. The receptor chain draws on TRBV7-9 and TRBJ1-1; a tentative D match to TRBD1 spans 5 bases. The CDR3 corresponds to CASSLAKRGQGNTEAFF. The nucleotide sequence is TGTGCCAGCAGCTTAGCAAAAAGAGGACAAGGGAACACTGAAGCTTTCTTT.